This passage covers 26 T cell receptor beta chains from one sample sequenced in a study of TIL therapy for anti-PD-1-resistant metastatic lung cancer. The sample's time point: pre-treatment sample, taken before nivolumab and TIL therapy. Pleural nodules or supraclavicular lymph nodes made up most of the excised metastases sampled. Sequencing used immunoSEQ v3. The repertoire was sequenced with immunoSEQ multiplex PCR; TCRdb's copy has only in-frame clones and lacks some. Found here are about 50,000 clones, 70% to 85% of them singletons; the top ten hold around 5.9%. The sequencing here drew on tumor tissue, taken at baseline. These receptor sequences come from a person aged 25 to 85 with non-small cell lung cancer.

The chain combines TRBV27 with TRBJ1-1; the match to TRBD1 covers 8 bases. Germline V lookup: CDR1 MNHEY, CDR2 SMNVEV (reference sequence). The CDR3 contains 15 residues. With V trimmed by 5 bases and J by 5 bases, 10 bases remained unmatched. The CDR3 is CASSPWTGLATEAFF. Here the CDR3 DNA reads TGTGCCAGCAGTCCGTGGACAGGGTTGGCGACTGAAGCTTTCTTT.

The gene calls are TRBV2 and TRBJ2-7, with D perhaps TRBD1 or TRBD2 (5 bases each). CDR1 is SNHLY, CDR2 FYNNEI, per germline. This CDR3 is built from 14 residues. Trimming removed 6 bases from V and 2 bases from J, with 14 bases in between. The CDR3 sequence is CASSYGASTYEQYF. The CDR3 DNA reads TGTGCCAGCAGCTACGGGGCCTCAACCTACGAGCAGTACTTC.

This clone has a handful of counts. The chain joins TRBV27 to TRBJ1-5; no clear D gene. The CDR3 is 14 amino acids. The germline gives CDR1 MNHEY, CDR2 SMNVEV (reference sequence). V shed 1 base and J shed 0 bases, with 4 bases lying between them. In DNA form, the CDR3 reads TGTGCCAGCAGTTTATGGCCTAGCAATCAGCCCCAGCATTTT. Protein sequence: CASSLWPSNQPQHF.

This rearrangement joins TRBV7-9 to TRBJ2-7; 9 bases align to TRBD2. Germline V CDR1 and CDR2: SEHNR, FQNEAQ (reference sequence). The CDR3 runs 15 residues. V was pared by 4 bases and J by 0 bases, with 4 bases of the junction left unmatched. The CDR3 sequence: CASSWGSGSSYEQYF. The CDR3 nucleotides are TGTGCCAGCAGCTGGGGTAGCGGGAGCTCCTACGAGCAGTACTTC.

The chain combines TRBV6-1 with TRBJ1-3; 7 bases agree with TRBD1. This CDR3 comprises 15 residues. J lost 4 bases, V lost 5 bases, and 8 bases had no gene match. CDR1 is MNHNS and CDR2 is SASEGT in the germline V gene. The CDR3, as DNA: TGTGCCAGCAGTCACCATAGGGGGCAGGGAAACACCATATATTTT. Translated: CASSHHRGQGNTIYF.

This chain links TRBV7-3 with TRBJ2-2, with D hard to call. Germline V CDR1 and CDR2: SGHTA, FQGTGA. The CDR3 contains 16 residues. V was clipped by 4 bases and J by 3 bases, with 15 bases between them. CDR3 sequence: CASSYIPSEDTGELFF. The CDR3 coding sequence is TGTGCCAGCAGCTACATCCCCAGCGAGGACACCGGGGAGCTGTTTTTT.

This clone was seen ten or more times. This chain uses TRBV27 with TRBJ2-7; tentatively, D is TRBD1 (5 bases). CDR3 length: 13 residues. Trimming removed 6 bases from V and 7 bases from J, with 16 bases in between. The V gene's germline CDR1 is MNHEY and CDR2 SMNVEV (reference sequence). In DNA form, the CDR3 reads TGTGCCAGCAGGACAGTCAAGGGTCGTGAGCAGTACTTC. Protein: CASRTVKGREQYF.

This chain uses TRBV5-1 with TRBJ2-2; D gene unclear. Germline V CDR1 and CDR2: SGHRS, YFSETQ. The CDR3 is 15 residues long. Trimming cost V 0 bases and J 0 bases, with 6 bases left between them. The CDR3 DNA is TGCGCCAGCAGCTTGGGACCCGCGAACACCGGGGAGCTGTTTTTT. Translating it yields CASSLGPANTGELFF.

This rearrangement joins TRBV6-4 to TRBJ1-1; D may be TRBD1 (6 bases). The germline V gene encodes CDR1 MRHNA and CDR2 SNTAGT. This CDR3 spans 16 amino acids. V was trimmed by 7 bases and J by 2 bases, leaving 20 bases between them. The CDR3 loop is CASKGGTAAINTEAFF. CDR3 DNA sequence: TGTGCCAGCAAGGGGGGGACGGCAGCCATAAACACTGAAGCTTTCTTT.

V usage is TRBV11-2 and J usage is TRBJ2-1, with TRBD1 identical over 9 bases. Per germline, CDR1 SGHAT and CDR2 FQNNGV. J gave up 9 bases and V 5 bases, and 5 bases lay outside the gene matches. The CDR3 loop spans 13 amino acids. CDR3 sequence: CASSPWTGAEQFF. The DNA for the CDR3 is TGTGCCAGCAGCCCGTGGACAGGGGCTGAGCAGTTCTTC.

The V gene is TRBV5-1, the J gene TRBJ2-5; D remains unclear. Between the trimmed V and J ends, which lost 2 bases and 0 bases, there was a span of 8 bases. This CDR3 comprises 14 residues. From germline, CDR1 is SGHRS and CDR2 YFSETQ. CDR3 sequence: CASSFFSDQETQYF. CDR3 nucleotide sequence: TGCGCCAGCAGCTTCTTTTCAGACCAAGAGACCCAGTACTTC.

CDR3 coding DNA: TGTGCCAGCAGCGTCGAGTCGGACCGTCGGGCTTTCTTT. It specifies CASSVESDRRAFF. V usage is TRBV13 and J usage is TRBJ1-1; D ambiguous. In germline, CDR1 is PRHDT, CDR2 FYEKMQ (reference sequence). The CDR3 loop spans 13 amino acids. V lost 5 bases and J lost 11, with 18 bases in between.

The rearrangement uses TRBV18 and TRBJ2-4, with a tentative D call TRBD1 (5 bases). The V gene lost 0 bases and the J gene lost 9 bases, with 12 bases spanning the gap. In germline, CDR1 is KGHSH, CDR2 LQKENI. The CDR3 is 14 amino acids. The CDR3 nucleotides read TGTGCCAGCTCACCACCACCAGGGCATTTCATTCAGTACTTC. Translating gives CASSPPPGHFIQYF.

The chain has TRBV7-2 and TRBJ2-7; 7 bases fit TRBD2. Germline CDR1 and CDR2: SGHTA and FQGNSA. This CDR3 comprises 15 residues. With 6 bases clipped from V and 2 bases from J, the junction kept 10 bases outside the gene matches. CDR3 nucleotide sequence: TGTGCCAGCAGTCATACTAGCGACACGACCTACGAGCAGTACTTC. Amino acids: CASSHTSDTTYEQYF.

This clone appeared a few times. CDR3 nucleotides: TGCGCCAGCAGCCAAGTCATTTCCCGCGTTGGTGACTATGGCTACACCTTC. This gives the protein CASSQVISRVGDYGYTF. The chain carries TRBV4-1 and TRBJ1-2; D gene ambiguous. This CDR3 is 17 amino acids long. Looked up from germline, CDR1 is MGHRA and CDR2 is YSYEKL. The V end lost 1 base, the J end lost 3 bases, and 18 bases lay between the germline ends.

This clone was picked up one time. The chain carries TRBV28 and TRBJ2-7; either TRBD1 or TRBD2 may fit D (5 bases each). V lost 4 bases and J 6 bases, leaving 19 bases between the germline ends. Germline V gene lookup returns CDR1 MDHEN and CDR2 SYDVKM. This CDR3 contains 15 residues. CDR3 loop: CASSSRTLGVSEQYF. The CDR3, as DNA: TGTGCCAGCAGTTCGAGGACGTTGGGGGTTTCCGAGCAGTACTTC.

The chain is built from TRBV4-3 and TRBJ1-3; unclear D gene. V was clipped by 4 bases and J by 3 bases, with 7 bases between them. The germline V gene encodes CDR1 LGHNA and CDR2 YSLEER. This CDR3 is built from 13 residues. The CDR3 region is CASSRTVGNTIYF. In DNA form, the CDR3 reads TGCGCCAGCAGCCGCACGGTTGGAAACACCATATATTTT.

CDR3: CASRQFRNLGTLHF. In DNA, the CDR3 is TGTGCCAGCAGGCAGTTTCGGAATCTAGGAACCCTCCACTTT. This chain links TRBV27 with TRBJ1-6; D is unclear. CDR1 is MNHEY and CDR2 is SMNVEV in the germline V gene (reference sequence). Deletions cut 6 bases from V and 14 bases from J, with 20 bases between. The CDR3 consists of 14 residues.

CDR3: CASSRDQGDTQYF. The CDR3 DNA reads TGTGCCAGCAGCCGGGACCAGGGAGATACGCAGTATTTT. V gene TRBV5-4 combines with J gene TRBJ2-3, with D possibly called TRBD1 or TRBD2 (5 bases each). Trimming shortened V by 4 bases and J by 5 bases, and 11 bases separated the two germline ends. This CDR3 comprises 13 residues. Germline V gives CDR1 SGHNT, CDR2 YYREEE (reference sequence).

The V gene is TRBV12-1, the J gene TRBJ2-7. TRBV12-1 is given as a pseudogene. This CDR3 comprises 15 residues. CDR3 DNA: TGTGCCAGCAGCTCCGACAGGGAGGGAACCTACGAGCAGTACTTC. Its protein is CASSSDREGTYEQYF.

The rearrangement joins TRBV9 to TRBJ1-2; D remains ambiguous. This CDR3 comprises 15 residues. The V end was cut by 0 bases, the J end by 0 bases, with 9 bases between. Looked up from germline, CDR1 is SGDLS and CDR2 is YYNGEE. DNA for the CDR3: TGTGCCAGCAGCGTAGGGGGTATCTCTAACTATGGCTACACCTTC. This encodes CASSVGGISNYGYTF.

The rearrangement links TRBV28 to TRBJ1-5; 8 positions match TRBD1. CDR3 size: 13 residues. Trimming cost V 4 bases and J 5 bases; bases outside gene matches: 1. CDR1 is MDHEN, CDR2 SYDVKM, per germline. The CDR3 DNA reads TGTGCCAGCAGTTCAGGGGGCTATCAGCCCCAGCATTTT. Translation: CASSSGGYQPQHF.

This chain uses TRBV2 with TRBJ1-1, with 8 bases lining up with TRBD1. Germline V gene lookup returns CDR1 SNHLY and CDR2 FYNNEI. V lost 2 bases and J lost 7; bases outside the gene matches: 6. The CDR3 extends over 14 amino acids. In DNA, the CDR3 is TGTGCCAGCAGTGAAACTCGGACAGGGATTGAAGCTTTCTTT. Its protein product is CASSETRTGIEAFF. Full variable domain (remainder filled in from reference TRBV2 and TRBJ1-1): EPEVTQTPSHQVTQMGQEVILRCVPISNHLYFYWYRQILGQKVEFLVSFYNNEISEKSEIFDDQFSVERPDGSNFTLKIRSTKLEDSAMYFCASSETRTGIEAFFGQGTRLTVV.

The V gene is TRBV28, the J gene TRBJ1-6; D is unresolved. Germline V gene sequence: CDR1 MDHEN, CDR2 SYDVKM. CDR3 length equals 13 residues. Trimming took 10 bases from V and 6 from J, leaving 13 bases between them. CDR3 loop: CATHRVSNSPLHF. The CDR3 DNA reads TGTGCCACCCACCGGGTTTCTAATTCACCCCTCCACTTT.

The chain links TRBV7-8 to TRBJ2-7; 8 bases match TRBD2. The CDR3 loop spans 14 amino acids. V gave up 3 bases and J gave up 5 bases; unmatched junction bases: 6. Germline V gene sequence: CDR1 SGHVS, CDR2 FQNEAQ. The CDR3 sequence: CASSLSLAVNEQYF. As DNA, the CDR3 is TGTGCCAGCAGCTTGTCACTAGCGGTTAACGAGCAGTACTTC.

This chain joins TRBV2 and TRBJ2-7; 9 bases agree with TRBD1. V lost 0 bases and J lost 2; bases outside the gene matches: 11. Germline V CDR1 and CDR2: SNHLY, FYNNEI. CDR3 length: 18 amino acids. This CDR3 reads CASSEALRGQGHTYEQYF. CDR3 nucleotides: TGTGCCAGCAGTGAAGCGCTTCGGGGACAGGGCCATACCTACGAGCAGTACTTC.